The 29 T cell receptor beta chains below come from one sample, sequenced in a study of blood T cell repertoires in COVID-19 (dated by TCRdb to the early 2020s). The method behind the library was the immunoSEQ multiplex PCR assay. This is the immuneACCESS table as TCRdb keeps it, with only in-frame sequences that have V and J called. A part of the clones is gone; compared with another copy, unresolved V genes explain less than half, and the rest is unexplained. A total of about 270,000 clones appear in this sample, approximately 90% of them only once. The ten largest clonotypes hold roughly 4.3% of the sample. The sample consisted of PBMCs or T cells enriched from blood (not recorded which). Receptor source: a woman in her 30s with acute COVID-19.

This chain connects TRBV11-2 to TRBJ2-1; the D gene is possibly TRBD2 (7 bases). V lost 1 base to trimming and J lost 5 bases, with 12 bases between them. The CDR3 sequence is 15 residues long. Germline assignment: CDR1 SGHAT and CDR2 FQNNGV. CDR3 residues: CASSLVRGLHNEQFF. In DNA, the CDR3 is TGTGCCAGCAGCTTAGTGCGGGGGCTTCACAATGAGCAGTTCTTC.

The CDR3 region has the DNA TGTGCCAGCAGCTTAGGACTAGCGGGAGAAAGTGAGCAGTTCTTC. Amino acid sequence: CASSLGLAGESEQFF. The chain joins TRBV7-7 to TRBJ2-1, with 12 bases fitting TRBD2. CDR3 size: 15 residues. The trim removed 1 base at V and 9 bases at J, leaving 4 bases unmatched. Germline CDR1 is SSHAT and CDR2 is FNYEAQ (reference sequence). The full variable domain, rest sourced from reference TRBV7-7 and TRBJ2-1, is GAGVSQSPRYKVTKRGQDVTLRCDPISSHATLYWYQQALGQGPEFLTYFNYEAQPDKSGLPSDRFSAERPEGSISTLTIQRTEQRDSAMYRCASSLGLAGESEQFFGPGTRLTVL.

The rearrangement uses TRBV7-9 and TRBJ2-7, with D tentatively TRBD2 (5 bases). V lost 1 base to trimming and J lost 4 bases, with 11 bases between them. The CDR3 contains 14 residues. Germline CDR1 and CDR2: SEHNR and FQNEAQ (reference sequence). CDR3 coding DNA: TGTGCCAGCAGCTTAGGAGGGCTAAGTTACGAGCAGTACTTC. Protein: CASSLGGLSYEQYF.

This chain uses TRBV7-9 with TRBJ1-4; D possibly corresponds to TRBD1 (5 bases). Trimming removed 5 bases from V and 3 bases from J, with 13 bases in between. From germline, CDR1 is SEHNR and CDR2 FQNEAQ (reference sequence). The CDR3 is made up of 15 amino acids. The CDR3 nucleotides read TGTGCCAGCAGCCTCGAGGGACTTGCTAATGAAAAACTGTTTTTT. Amino acids: CASSLEGLANEKLFF.

The V and J genes are TRBV9 and TRBJ2-3; 12 nucleotides match TRBD2. V lost 1 base, J lost 1 base, and 7 bases stayed unmatched. CDR1 is SGDLS and CDR2 is YYNGEE in the germline V gene. The CDR3 runs to 18 residues. The CDR3 protein is CASSVRGGLAGGTDTQYF. For the CDR3, the DNA is TGTGCCAGCAGCGTACGCGGGGGACTAGCGGGCGGCACAGATACGCAGTATTTT.

The sample holds one count of this clone. V usage is TRBV25-1 and J usage is TRBJ2-7, with 11 bases fitting TRBD1. The germline CDR1 and CDR2 sequences are MGHDK and SYGVNS. The CDR3 totals 14 residues. V was clipped by 4 bases and J by 6 bases; unmatched bases: 5. CDR3 nucleotide sequence: TGTGCCAGCAGTGTCCGGGACAGGGGGGTCGAGCAGTACTTC. Protein: CASSVRDRGVEQYF.

The chain joins TRBV24-1 to TRBJ2-1; 8 positions match TRBD1. Germline CDR1 KGHDR, CDR2 SFDVKD. The CDR3 has 14 residues. Trimming cost V 2 bases and J 7 bases; bases outside gene matches: 3. The CDR3 bases are TGTGCCACCAGTGATTCACAGGGGGATAATGAGCAGTTCTTC. Encoded protein: CATSDSQGDNEQFF.

This clone was counted once. The rearrangement joins TRBV3-1 (or the pseudogene TRBV3-2) to TRBJ2-1, with D tentatively TRBD2 (5 bases). This CDR3 contains 13 residues. V lost 3 bases and J 4 bases, leaving 7 bases between the germline ends. CDR1 LGHDT and CDR2 YNNKEL come from the germline V gene (reference sequence). The CDR3 is CASSHGVYNEQFF. The DNA of the CDR3 is TGTGCCAGCAGCCACGGGGTTTACAATGAGCAGTTCTTC.

The rearrangement joins TRBV2 to TRBJ1-6; D ambiguous. Germline assignment: CDR1 SNHLY and CDR2 FYNNEI. This CDR3 region has 15 residues. The V gene lost 4 bases and the J gene lost 0 bases, with 7 bases spanning the gap. The CDR3 region is CASSALSSYNSPLHF. For the CDR3, the DNA is TGTGCCAGCAGTGCATTGAGCTCCTATAATTCACCCCTCCACTTT.

The CDR3 DNA reads TGTGCCACCCAGGACAGGGGGGAAACCGGGGAGCTGTTTTTT. Its protein product is CATQDRGETGELFF. J is TRBJ2-2 and V is TRBV27; 10 bases agree with TRBD1. J lost 5 bases, V lost 10 bases, and 7 bases had no gene match. There are 14 residues in the CDR3. Germline loops: CDR1 MNHEY, CDR2 SMNVEV (reference sequence).

CDR3 sequence: CASSHQTANTEAFF. Here the CDR3 DNA reads TGTGCCAGCAGCCACCAGACAGCTAACACTGAAGCTTTCTTT. V is TRBV14 and J is TRBJ1-1; a weak D match, TRBD1 (5 bases). Per germline, CDR1 SGHDN and CDR2 FVKESK. This CDR3 comprises 14 residues. Trimming cost V 3 bases and J 2 bases, with 10 bases left between them.

This chain uses TRBV28 with TRBJ2-7, with 7 bases fitting TRBD1. From germline, CDR1 is MDHEN and CDR2 SYDVKM. Trimming removed 4 bases from V and 2 bases from J; junction bases left unmatched: 8. The CDR3 has 15 residues. CDR3 nucleotide sequence: TGTGCCAGCAGTTACGCCCGGGACAGTCCCTACGAGCAGTACTTC. Its protein product is CASSYARDSPYEQYF.

This rearrangement joins TRBV7-2 to TRBJ2-1; D is unresolved. The germline V gene encodes CDR1 SGHTA and CDR2 FQGNSA. Trimming took 3 bases from V and 7 from J, leaving 7 bases between them. This CDR3 comprises 12 residues. The CDR3 region has the DNA TGTGCCAGCAGCTTCCCACGGAATGAGCAGTTCTTC. Amino acids: CASSFPRNEQFF.

This clone was seen more than once but under ten times. The chain uses TRBV7-9 and TRBJ2-3, with D perhaps matching TRBD2 (6 bases). From germline, CDR1 is SEHNR and CDR2 FQNEAQ (reference sequence). The CDR3 has 16 residues. Trimming cost V 5 bases and J 4 bases, with 19 bases left between them. Here the CDR3 reads CASSAGRDSLSDTQYF. The CDR3 bases are TGTGCCAGCAGCGCAGGCCGGGACTCACTTTCAGATACGCAGTATTTT.

This chain connects TRBV9 to TRBJ2-3; TRBD2 aligns across 14 bases. V lost 0 bases to trimming and J lost 3 bases; unmatched junction nucleotides: 6. Germline assignment: CDR1 SGDLS and CDR2 YYNGEE. The CDR3 consists of 18 residues. The chain's CDR3 is CASSVAGTSGSATDTQYF. The DNA of the CDR3 is TGTGCCAGCAGCGTAGCTGGGACTAGCGGGAGTGCTACAGATACGCAGTATTTT. Supplemented by reference TRBV9 and TRBJ2-3, the full variable domain reads DSGVTQTPKHLITATGQRVTLRCSPRSGDLSVYWYQQSLDQGLQFLIQYYNGEERAKGNILERFSAQQFPDLHSELNLSSLELGDSALYFCASSVAGTSGSATDTQYFGPGTRLTVL.

The chain carries TRBV14 and TRBJ2-7, with D perhaps matching TRBD2 (5 bases). The CDR3 totals 13 residues. Trimming removed 1 base from V and 3 bases from J, with 7 bases in between. Germline V gene sequence: CDR1 SGHDN, CDR2 FVKESK. CDR3 sequence: CASSQGEYYEQYF. The CDR3 DNA reads as TGTGCCAGCAGCCAAGGGGAGTACTACGAGCAGTACTTC.

This sequence joins TRBV11-3 and TRBJ2-7, with D possibly TRBD1 on 6 matching bases. V gave up 4 bases and J gave up 3 bases, with 13 bases separating them. The CDR3 runs to 14 residues. Germline loops: CDR1 SGHNT, CDR2 YENEEA. CDR3 nucleotide sequence: TGTGCCAGCAGCTCCGAAGACAGGAGCTACGAGCAGTACTTC. Its translation: CASSSEDRSYEQYF.

The chain combines TRBV29-1 with TRBJ2-7; D might be TRBD2 (5 bases). CDR3 length equals 12 residues. V was cut by 4 bases and J by 4 bases, with 11 bases left in between. CDR1 SQVTM and CDR2 ANQGSEA come from the germline V gene. The CDR3 region is CSVAEGGYEQYF. The CDR3 DNA reads TGCAGCGTTGCAGAAGGAGGATACGAGCAGTACTTC.

This clone has just a few counts. The V and J genes are TRBV24-1 and TRBJ1-5; 9 bases are shared with TRBD1. Germline CDR1 KGHDR, CDR2 SFDVKD. V lost 4 bases and J lost 1; bases outside the gene matches: 4. The CDR3 consists of 16 residues. The CDR3 coding sequence is TGTGCCACCAGTGAGAGCGGGACAGGGAGCAATCAGCCCCAGCATTTT. Its translation is CATSESGTGSNQPQHF.

The chain is built from TRBV28 and TRBJ1-5; 9 bases map to TRBD1. The CDR3 runs 16 residues. In germline, CDR1 is MDHEN, CDR2 SYDVKM. The V and J ends lost 3 bases and 8 bases, in that order; junction bases with no gene match: 11. This CDR3 reads CASSLVGQGNTEPQHF. The CDR3 bases are TGTGCCAGCAGTTTGGTCGGACAGGGGAACACGGAGCCCCAGCATTTT.

This chain uses TRBV2 with TRBJ1-2, with a tentative D call TRBD1 (5 bases). CDR3 length: 17 amino acids. V lost 1 base and J lost 5, with 20 bases in between. Germline CDR1 SNHLY, CDR2 FYNNEI. CDR3 in DNA: TGTGCCAGCAGTGAAGTCGAGGCGGGACCGCTAGAGTATGGCTACACCTTC. This translates into CASSEVEAGPLEYGYTF.

The rearrangement uses TRBV7-2 and TRBJ2-7, with D maybe TRBD1 (6 bases). The germline V gene encodes CDR1 SGHTA and CDR2 FQGNSA. CDR3 length equals 14 residues. V shed 3 bases and J shed 4 bases, with 13 bases lying between them. The CDR3 is CASSFRTVLYEQYF. The CDR3 bases are TGTGCCAGCAGCTTTAGGACAGTGTTGTACGAGCAGTACTTC.

The sample holds one count of this clone. This sequence joins TRBV30 and TRBJ2-5, with a tentative D call TRBD2 (5 bases). The CDR3 consists of 12 residues. The V gene lost 1 base and the J gene lost 3 bases, with 6 bases spanning the gap. CDR1 is GTSNPN and CDR2 is SVGIG in the germline V gene (reference sequence). DNA for the CDR3: TGTGCCTGGAGTGGGACTGAAGAGACCCAGTACTTC. Translation gives CAWSGTEETQYF.

The V call is TRBV28, the J call TRBJ2-1; a weak D match, TRBD2 (6 bases). The CDR3 is made up of 13 amino acids. V was clipped by 2 bases and J by 14 bases, with 16 bases between them. Germline V gene data show CDR1 as MDHEN and CDR2 as SYDVKM. The CDR3 loop reads CASSLRASANEFF. CDR3 coding DNA: TGTGCCAGCAGTTTAAGGGCTAGCGCTAACGAGTTCTTC.

This chain uses TRBV7-9 with TRBJ2-3; TRBD2 might be the D (5 bases). Trimming stripped 1 base from V and 9 bases from J, with 14 bases between. The CDR3 extends over 14 amino acids. The germline CDR1 and CDR2 sequences are SEHNR and FQNEAQ (reference sequence). Here the CDR3 reads CASSLELNRETQYF. In DNA form, the CDR3 reads TGTGCCAGCAGCTTAGAACTAAATCGGGAAACGCAGTATTTT.

In regard to this clone: An end of the junction differs from the germline gene, which may be a read error. The chain links TRBV7-7 to TRBJ2-3, with 9 bases lining up with TRBD2. CDR3 length: 16 residues. Germline loops: CDR1 SSHAT, CDR2 FNYEAQ (reference sequence). In DNA, the CDR3 is TGTGCTAGCAGCTTATTAGCGGGAGCAGCTGGAGATACGCAGTATTTT. Encoded protein: CASSLLAGAAGDTQYF.

This clone appeared once. V is TRBV3-1 (or the pseudogene TRBV3-2) and J is TRBJ2-4; D is unclear. Deletions cut 4 bases from V and 4 bases from J, with 8 bases between. Germline assignment: CDR1 LGHDT and CDR2 YNNKEL (reference sequence). CDR3 length equals 13 residues. The CDR3 DNA reads as TGTGCCAGCAGCCCGAGTATTAAAAACATTCAGTACTTC. This encodes CASSPSIKNIQYF.

V is TRBV2 and J is TRBJ1-4; a possible D gene is TRBD1 (5 bases). From germline, CDR1 is SNHLY and CDR2 FYNNEI. The CDR3 loop spans 14 amino acids. The germline V and J ends were trimmed by 3 bases and 2 bases, with 7 bases remaining between them. CDR3 sequence reads: CASSDRATNEKLFF. The CDR3 nucleotides are TGTGCCAGCAGTGACAGGGCTACTAATGAAAAACTGTTTTTT.

In its sample, this clone was seen once. The CDR3 protein is CASSLLPGRGSGNTIYF. For the CDR3, the DNA is TGCGCCAGCAGCTTACTTCCCGGGAGGGGCTCTGGAAACACCATATATTTT. The rearrangement uses TRBV5-1 and TRBJ1-3; TRBD1 might be the D (5 bases). The CDR3 runs to 17 residues. Germline CDR1 is SGHRS and CDR2 is YFSETQ. Between the trimmed V and J ends, which lost 2 bases and 0 bases, there was a span of 15 bases. Supplemented by reference TRBV5-1 and TRBJ1-3, the full variable domain reads KAGVTQTPRYLIKTRGQQVTLSCSPISGHRSVSWYQQTPGQGLQFLFEYFSETQRNKGNFPGRFSGRQFSNSRSEMNVSTLELGDSALYLCASSLLPGRGSGNTIYFGEGSWLTVV.